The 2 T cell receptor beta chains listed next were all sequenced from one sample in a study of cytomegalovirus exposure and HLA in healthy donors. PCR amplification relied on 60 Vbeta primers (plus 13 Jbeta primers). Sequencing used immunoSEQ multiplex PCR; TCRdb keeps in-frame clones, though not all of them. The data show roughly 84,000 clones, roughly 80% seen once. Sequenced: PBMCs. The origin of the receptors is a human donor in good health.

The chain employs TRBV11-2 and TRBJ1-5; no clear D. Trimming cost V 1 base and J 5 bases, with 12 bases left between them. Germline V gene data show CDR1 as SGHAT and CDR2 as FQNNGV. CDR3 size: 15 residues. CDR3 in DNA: TGTGCCAGCAGCTTAGGGCCTCTCGGGGATCAGCCCCAGCATTTT. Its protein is CASSLGPLGDQPQHF.

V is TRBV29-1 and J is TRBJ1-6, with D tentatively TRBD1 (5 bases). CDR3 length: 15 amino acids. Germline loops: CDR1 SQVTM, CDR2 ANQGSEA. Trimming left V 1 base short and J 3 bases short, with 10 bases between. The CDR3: CSVEAQQGYNSPLHF. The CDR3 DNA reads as TGCAGCGTTGAAGCTCAGCAGGGCTATAATTCACCCCTCCACTTT.